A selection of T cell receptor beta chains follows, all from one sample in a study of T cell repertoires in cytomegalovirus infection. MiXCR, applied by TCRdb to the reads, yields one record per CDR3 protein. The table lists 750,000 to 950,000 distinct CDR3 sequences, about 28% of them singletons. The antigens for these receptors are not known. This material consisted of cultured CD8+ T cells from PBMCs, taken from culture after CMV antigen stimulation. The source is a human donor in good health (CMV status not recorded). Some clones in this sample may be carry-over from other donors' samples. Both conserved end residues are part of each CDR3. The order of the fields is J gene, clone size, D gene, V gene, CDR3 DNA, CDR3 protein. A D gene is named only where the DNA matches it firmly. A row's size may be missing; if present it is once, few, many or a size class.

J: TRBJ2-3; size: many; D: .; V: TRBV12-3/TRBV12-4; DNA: TGTGCCAGTGGACAGCCCGGTGGCACAGATACGCAGTATTTT; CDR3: CASGQPGGTDTQYF
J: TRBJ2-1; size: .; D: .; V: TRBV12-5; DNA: TGTGCTAGTGCGGGGGGCACCAATGAGCAGTTCTTC; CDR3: CASAGGTNEQFF
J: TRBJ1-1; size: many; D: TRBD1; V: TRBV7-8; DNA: TGTGCCAGCAGCGCAGGGACAGGGAGACAGACTGAAGCTTTCTTT; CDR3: CASSAGTGRQTEAFF
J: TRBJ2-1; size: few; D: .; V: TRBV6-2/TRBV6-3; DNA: TGTGCCAGCAGTTACGGGGTTGAGCAGTTCTTC; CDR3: CASSYGVEQFF
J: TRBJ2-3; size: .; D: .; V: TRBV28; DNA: TGTGCCAGCAGTTCTTGGACATCCACCTACACAGATACGCAGTATTTT; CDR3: CASSSWTSTYTDTQYF
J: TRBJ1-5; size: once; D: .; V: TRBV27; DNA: TGTGCCAGCAGTTTACGGAAAGACAATCAGCCCCAGCATTTT; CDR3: CASSLRKDNQPQHF
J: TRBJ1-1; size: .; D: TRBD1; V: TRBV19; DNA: TGTGCCAGTAGTAACCCTACACAGGGGTGGTCTGAAGCTTTCTTT; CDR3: CASSNPTQGWSEAFF
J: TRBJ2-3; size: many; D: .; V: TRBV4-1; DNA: TGCGCCAGCAGCCAAGAGCCGGAGACCCTGTGGACAGATACGCAGTATTTT; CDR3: CASSQEPETLWTDTQYF
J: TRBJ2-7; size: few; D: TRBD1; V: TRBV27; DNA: TGTGCCAGCAGTTTATCGGGACAGGGGGCCTACGAGCAGTACTTC; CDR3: CASSLSGQGAYEQYF
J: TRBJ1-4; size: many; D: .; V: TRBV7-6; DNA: TGTGCCAGCAGCCCCTGGGTGACGTCCGCAACTAATGAAAAACTGTTTTTT; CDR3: CASSPWVTSATNEKLFF
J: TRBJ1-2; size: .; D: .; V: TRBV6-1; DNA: TGTGCCAGCAATTACTTCGACGGGAATAACTATGGCTACACCTTC; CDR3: CASNYFDGNNYGYTF
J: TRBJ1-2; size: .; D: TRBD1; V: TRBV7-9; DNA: TGTGCCAGCAGCTCACAGGGGAGAAGTAACTATGGCTACACCTTC; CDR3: CASSSQGRSNYGYTF
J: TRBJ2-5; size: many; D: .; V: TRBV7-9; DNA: TGTGCCAGCAGCACTTTACCCGGGGGCCTCGGAGAGACCCAGTACTTC; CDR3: CASSTLPGGLGETQYF
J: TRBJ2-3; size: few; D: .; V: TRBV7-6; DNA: TGTGCCAGCAGCTCCTTTCCCCCAATCGGGGGGCCGGGGGATACGCAGTATTTT; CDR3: CASSSFPPIGGPGDTQYF